A single sample gave rise to the 2 T cell receptor beta chains below, sequenced in a study of Ad26.COV2.S vaccination and SARS-CoV-2 variants. Treatment in this sample: about 20 received Ad26.COV2.S at low or high dose, single or two shots; about 5 received placebo; per-sample allocation not given. Material that was analyzed had been drawn on day 63 after the first vaccine or placebo injection. The protocol was immunoSEQ multiplex PCR, while the TCRdb copy is restricted to in-frame clones and leaves out a portion. The sample holds around 500,000 clones; nearly 90% are singletons and the top ten take over 1.5%. The source material was peripheral blood, sampled in a trial of Ad26.COV2.S vaccine versus placebo. The receptors were sampled from a person between 18 and 59 years old who received the Ad26.COV2.S COVID-19 vaccine or a placebo.

This clone was detected once. This chain connects TRBV6-5 to TRBJ2-7; the match to TRBD1 covers 8 bases. CDR3 size: 13 residues. Germline CDR1 MNHEY, CDR2 SVGAGI. V lost 6 bases to trimming and J lost 2 bases; unmatched junction nucleotides: 3. CDR3 in DNA: TGTGCCAGCAGAAAACAGGGGGCCTACGAGCAGTACTTC. Its protein product is CASRKQGAYEQYF.

This chain joins TRBV11-3 and TRBJ2-1; 12 bases line up with TRBD2. Germline values: CDR1 SGHNT, CDR2 YENEEA. The CDR3 covers 15 residues. With V trimmed by 5 bases and J by 10 bases, 9 bases remained unmatched. The CDR3 region has the DNA TGTGCCAGCAGCAGAACTAGCGGGGGGTGGGTGGAGCAGTTCTTC. Amino acids: CASSRTSGGWVEQFF.